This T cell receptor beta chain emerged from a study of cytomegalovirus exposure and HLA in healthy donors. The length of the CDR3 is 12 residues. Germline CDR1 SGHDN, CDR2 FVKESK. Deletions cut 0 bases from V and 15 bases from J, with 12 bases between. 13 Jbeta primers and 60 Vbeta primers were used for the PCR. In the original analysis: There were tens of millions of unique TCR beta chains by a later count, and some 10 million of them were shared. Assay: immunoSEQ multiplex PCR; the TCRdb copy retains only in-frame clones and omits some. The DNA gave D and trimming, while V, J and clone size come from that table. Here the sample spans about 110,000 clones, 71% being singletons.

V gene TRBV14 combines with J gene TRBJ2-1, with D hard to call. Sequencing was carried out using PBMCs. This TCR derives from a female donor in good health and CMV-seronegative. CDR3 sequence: CASSQEDLGLFF. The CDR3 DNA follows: TGTGCCAGCAGCCAAGAAGATCTAGGTCTGTTCTTC.